This T cell receptor (beta chain) was observed in a study of preoperative IRX-2 immunotherapy in early breast cancer. Generated by immunoSEQ multiplex PCR, the TCRdb table keeps only in-frame clones and is missing some. Here the sample spans approximately 96,000 clones, 86% being singletons. The treatment: preoperative locoregional IRX-2 cytokine immunotherapy. Samples came from a phase Ib trial of preoperative locoregional IRX-2 cytokine immunotherapy. The CDR3 runs to 13 residues. V lost 2 bases and J 8 bases, leaving 12 bases between the germline ends. CDR1 and CDR2 (germline): MNHGY, SAAAGT. The sequence was obtained from a human donor with breast cancer. The chain couples TRBV6-8 to TRBJ1-2; TRBD1 might be the D (5 bases). The source was tumor tissue, collected after IRX-2 immunotherapy. The CDR3 bases are TGTGCCAGCAGTTACACGGGAAAGGGGGGCTACACCTTC. Protein sequence: CASSYTGKGGYTF.